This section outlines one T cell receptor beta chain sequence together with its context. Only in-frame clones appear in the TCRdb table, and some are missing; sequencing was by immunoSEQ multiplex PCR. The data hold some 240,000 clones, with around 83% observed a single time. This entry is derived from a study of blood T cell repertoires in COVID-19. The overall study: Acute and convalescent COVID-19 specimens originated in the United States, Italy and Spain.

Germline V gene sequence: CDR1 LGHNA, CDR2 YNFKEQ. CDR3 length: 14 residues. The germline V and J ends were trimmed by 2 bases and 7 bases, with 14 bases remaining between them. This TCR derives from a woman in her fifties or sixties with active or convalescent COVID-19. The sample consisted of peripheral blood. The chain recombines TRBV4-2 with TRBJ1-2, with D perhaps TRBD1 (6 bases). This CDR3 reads CASSQPLRGSGYTF. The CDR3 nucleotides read TGTGCCAGCAGCCAACCCTTGAGGGGGTCTGGCTACACCTTC.